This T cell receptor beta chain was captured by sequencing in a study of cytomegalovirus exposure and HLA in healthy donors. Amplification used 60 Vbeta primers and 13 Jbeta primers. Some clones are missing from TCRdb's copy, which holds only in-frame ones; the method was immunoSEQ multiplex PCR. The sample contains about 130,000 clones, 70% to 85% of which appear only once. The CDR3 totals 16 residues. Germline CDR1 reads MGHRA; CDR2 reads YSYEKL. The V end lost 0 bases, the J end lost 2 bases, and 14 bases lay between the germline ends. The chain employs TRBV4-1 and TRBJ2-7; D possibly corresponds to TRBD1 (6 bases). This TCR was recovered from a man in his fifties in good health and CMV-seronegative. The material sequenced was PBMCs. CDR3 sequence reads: CASSQDRWTDAYEQYF. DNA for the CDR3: TGCGCCAGCAGCCAAGATAGGTGGACAGATGCCTACGAGCAGTACTTC.